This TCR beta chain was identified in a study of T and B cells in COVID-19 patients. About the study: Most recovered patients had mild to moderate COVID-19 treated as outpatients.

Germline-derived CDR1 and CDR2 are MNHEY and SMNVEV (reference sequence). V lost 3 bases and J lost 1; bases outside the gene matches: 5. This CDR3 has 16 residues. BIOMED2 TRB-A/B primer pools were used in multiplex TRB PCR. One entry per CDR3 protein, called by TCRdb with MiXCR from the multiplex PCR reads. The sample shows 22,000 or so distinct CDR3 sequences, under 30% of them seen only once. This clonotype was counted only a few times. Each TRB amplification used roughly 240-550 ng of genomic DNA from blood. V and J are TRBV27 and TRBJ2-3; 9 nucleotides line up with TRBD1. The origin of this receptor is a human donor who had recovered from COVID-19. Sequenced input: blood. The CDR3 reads CASSFFGTGRTDTQYF. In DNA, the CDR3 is TGTGCCAGCAGTTTTTTTGGGACAGGGCGCACAGATACGCAGTATTTT.